A single sample is the source of the 24 T cell receptor delta chains below, sequenced in a study of gamma delta lymphoproliferative disorders and STAT genes. The receptor sequences were amplified from genomic DNA of peripheral blood mononuclear cells. TCRdb reapplied CATT to the multiplex PCR reads. The profile shows about 3,800 delta-chain clones, approximately 1% of them singletons. The sequenced sample consisted of blood. These receptors were obtained from a human donor in good health.

Judged by abundance, this clone is medium-sized. Within the sample, other DNA sequences also encode this same CDR3. The chain is built from TRDV3 and TRDJ1; D is unclear. The V gene lost 4 bases and the J gene lost 0 bases, with 27 bases spanning the gap. The length of the CDR3 is 18 residues. Germline V gives CDR1 TVYSNPD, CDR2 GDNSRS (reference sequence). Here the CDR3 reads CASISTHTALWNTDKLIF. The DNA of the CDR3 is TGTGCCTCAATATCCACACACACCGCTTTGTGGAACACCGATAAACTCATCTTT.

A note on this clone: TCRdb pairs this DNA with a much larger clone's protein that differs at residue 3, likely a read error; the protein shown was translated from the DNA. The chain combines TRDV2 with TRDJ1, with 7 nucleotides matching TRDD3. The CDR3 has 16 residues. Germline assignment: CDR1 GEAIGNYY and CDR2 EKD. CDR3 DNA: TGTGCCCGTGACACCGTAGGATACGCGGCCACCGATAAACTCATCTTT. Its translation: CARDTVGYAATDKLIF.

This clone showed up just a few times. A read error is likely here: a far larger clone is one base away. Other DNA sequences of this sample code for an identical CDR3. The chain carries TRDV2 and TRDJ1, with 8 positions matching TRDD3. This CDR3 is built from 15 residues. CDR1 is GEAIGNYY, CDR2 EKD, per germline. Here the CDR3 reads CACDTLGENTDKLIF. CDR3 nucleotide sequence: TGTGCCTGCGACACCCTGGGGGAGAACACCGATAAACTCATCTTT.

In the case of this clone: A far larger clone lies a single base away; this is likely a read error. This same CDR3 is encoded by further DNA sequences in the sample. The chain links TRAV38-2/DV8 to TRDJ1, with D tentatively TRDD3 (8 bases). The CDR3 sequence is 19 residues long. Germline CDR1 reads TSESDYY; CDR2 reads QEAYKQQN. This chain's CDR3 is CAYFSYAVGGFGYTDKLIF. The CDR3 bases are TGTGCTTATTTTTCCTACGCAGTTGGGGGATTTGGGTACACCGATAAGCTCATCTTT.

A remark on this clone: TCRdb's entry gives the protein of a much larger clone, which mismatches this DNA's translation at residue 8, likely from a read error; the protein reported here is translated from the DNA. The chain links TRDV2 to TRDJ1; 9 nucleotides agree with TRDD3. CDR3 length: 22 amino acids. The germline V gene encodes CDR1 GEAIGNYY and CDR2 EKD. The trim removed 1 base at V and 3 bases at J, leaving 26 bases unmatched. DNA for the CDR3: TGTGCCTGTGACACTCTGGGGTTTTCCCGCCTACTGGGGGACAAGGGAGCCGATAAACTCATCTTT. Translated: CACDTLGFSRLLGDKGADKLIF.

This clone was found many times. A read error is possible here, since a much larger clone lies one base away. Additional DNA sequences in this sample encode the identical CDR3. This chain joins TRDV2 and TRDJ1; weak D call: TRDD3 (5 bases). The CDR3 is 18 amino acids. Germline CDR1 and CDR2: GEAIGNYY and EKD. V was trimmed by 0 bases and J by 0 bases, leaving 19 bases between them. The CDR3: CACDTVLGDPAYTDKLIF. The CDR3 DNA is TGTGCCTGTGACACCGTGCTGGGAGATCCCGCGTACACCGATAAACTCATCTTT.

This clone was counted only a few times. The TCRdb protein comes from a much larger clone and disagrees with this DNA's translation at residue 13, likely due to a read error; the protein given here is derived from the DNA. J is TRDJ1 and V is TRDV2, with a possible D match to TRDD3 (5 bases). This CDR3 region has 15 residues. Germline lookup yields CDR1 GEAIGNYY and CDR2 EKD. This CDR3 reads CACDTLRGETDKPIF. In DNA form, the CDR3 reads TGTGCCTGTGACACCCTCCGAGGGGAAACCGATAAACCCATCTTT.

As concerns this clone: The amino acid sequence in TCRdb belongs to a much larger clone and departs from this DNA's translation at residue 10, likely a sequencing read error; the sequence shown is translated from the DNA. The chain employs TRDV2 and TRDJ1, with TRDD3 identical over 8 bases. The germline V gene has CDR1 GEAIGNYY and CDR2 EKD. After removal of 1 base from V and 0 bases from J, the junction contained 9 bases not matched to a gene. CDR3 length: 17 amino acids. CDR3 in DNA: TGTGCCTGTGACACTGTCACTGGGGGCAGACACACCGATAAACTCATCTTT. Translating gives CACDTVTGGRHTDKLIF.

This clone is medium-sized (0.01 to 0.1%). The chain recombines TRDV1 with TRDJ1, with 9 bases that match TRDD3. This CDR3 region has 25 residues. Unmatched junction bases numbered 33, after V lost 0 bases and J lost 4 bases. Per the germline V gene, CDR1 is TSWWSYY and CDR2 is QGS. The CDR3 protein is CALGELRGWAFLRYWGTPGLDKLIF. CDR3 nucleotide sequence: TGTGCTCTTGGGGAACTAAGGGGGTGGGCCTTCCTTAGGTACTGGGGGACACCTGGCCTCGATAAACTCATCTTT.

This clone was counted between two and nine times. TCRdb lists the protein of a much larger clone for this DNA, which differs at residue 6, so this is likely a read error; the protein given here is translated from the DNA itself. The V and J genes are TRDV2 and TRDJ1; 7 bases line up with TRDD3. Trimming cost V 3 bases and J 0 bases; bases outside gene matches: 15. Germline assignment: CDR1 GEAIGNYY and CDR2 EKD. The CDR3 extends over 18 amino acids. The CDR3 sequence: CACDGMLGAAKYTDKLIF. CDR3 coding DNA: TGTGCCTGTGACGGAATGCTGGGGGCCGCCAAGTACACCGATAAACTCATCTTT.

A word on this clone: TCRdb has a much larger clone's protein, which differs at residue 5 from the translation of this DNA, likely because of a read error; what is shown is the protein translated from the DNA. V is TRDV2 and J is TRDJ1; a weak D match, TRDD2 (5 bases). The ends were cut back, 3 bases at V and 0 bases at J, with 25 bases in the middle. Germline V gene data show CDR1 as GEAIGNYY and CDR2 as EKD. This CDR3 has 19 residues. The CDR3 reads CACDAVVPSYETYTDKLIF. In nucleotides, the CDR3 is TGTGCCTGTGACGCCGTTGTCCCTTCGTACGAAACCTACACCGATAAACTCATCTTT.

Worth noting for this clone: A far larger clone is one nucleotide away, so this likely arose from a read error. This specimen includes other DNA sequences encoding the same CDR3. The chain is built from TRDV2 and TRDJ3, with D perhaps TRDD3 (6 bases). With 2 bases removed from V and 0 bases from J, the gap between germline ends came to 16 bases. CDR1 is GEAIGNYY and CDR2 is EKD in the germline V gene. The CDR3 runs 19 residues. CDR3 nucleotide sequence: TGTGCCTGTGACAGAATGACAGGGGGACGCTCCTGGGACACCCGACAGATGTTTTTC. It is translated as CACDRMTGGRSWDTRQMFF.

This clone was recorded a few times. The protein TCRdb lists belongs to a much larger clone and differs from this DNA's translation at residue 5, which points to a read error; the protein shown is made from the DNA. The rearrangement links TRDV3 to TRDJ1, with 8 bases lining up with TRDD3. CDR1 and CDR2 from the germline V gene are TVYSNPD and GDNSRS (reference sequence). The trim removed 2 bases at V and 3 bases at J, leaving 20 bases unmatched. The length of the CDR3 is 18 residues. The CDR3 loop is CAFPIRLPWGYHSDKLIF. CDR3 nucleotide sequence: TGTGCCTTTCCCATCCGACTCCCCTGGGGATACCATTCCGATAAACTCATCTTT. Supplemented by reference TRDV3 and TRDJ1, the full variable domain reads CDKVTQSSPDQTVASGSEVVLLCTYDTVYSNPDLFWYRIRPDYSFQFVFYGDNSRSEGADFTQGRFSVKHILTQKAFHLVISPVRTEDSATYYCAFPIRLPWGYHSDKLIFGKGTRVTVEP.

This clone showed up just a few times. The protein TCRdb gives is from a much larger clone and does not agree with this DNA's translation at residue 13, likely a read error; the protein shown here comes from the DNA. The genes are TRDV2 and TRDJ1; 12 bases align to TRDD3. CDR3 length: 17 residues. Germline loops: CDR1 GEAIGNYY, CDR2 EKD. The CDR3 nucleotides are TGTGCCTGTGACGAAGTACTGGGGGATACCAGCACCAATAAACTCATCTTT. Its translation: CACDEVLGDTSTNKLIF.

This clone occurred a few times. This DNA's translation differs at residue 11 from TCRdb's protein, which comes from a much larger clone; a read error is likely, and the protein shown is translated from the DNA. The genes are TRAV29/DV5 and TRDJ1, with TRDD3 identical over 8 bases. Looked up from germline, CDR1 is NSMFDY and CDR2 is ISSIKDK. The CDR3 consists of 18 residues. V shed 0 bases, J shed 0 bases, and the junction held 13 bases outside the gene matches. The DNA for the CDR3 is TGTGCAGCAAGCGCAACCCCCGTACTGGGGGGAAACACCGATAAACTCATCTTT. As protein: CAASATPVLGGNTDKLIF.

This clone showed up just a few times. This DNA translates differently at residue 7 from the TCRdb protein, which is that of a much larger clone; a read error is likely, and the protein shown is the DNA's own translation. The chain combines TRDV1 with TRDJ1; TRDD3 matches 12 bases. J lost 2 bases, V lost 3 bases, and 22 bases had no gene match. CDR1 is TSWWSYY and CDR2 is QGS in the germline V gene. This CDR3 has 22 amino acids. The CDR3 region is CALGETVAYWGILASVTDKLIF. CDR3 nucleotide sequence: TGTGCTCTTGGGGAGACGGTCGCTTACTGGGGGATACTAGCCAGTGTAACCGATAAACTCATCTTT.

This clone has only a few counts. The protein recorded in TCRdb matches a much larger clone and deviates from this DNA's translation at residue 9, suggesting a read error; the protein here is obtained by translating the DNA. V gene TRDV2 combines with J gene TRDJ1, with 9 nucleotides matching TRDD3. This CDR3 has 16 residues. The V gene's germline CDR1 is GEAIGNYY and CDR2 EKD. Trimming took 2 bases from V and 0 from J; bases not matched to a gene: 6. CDR3 DNA: TGTGCCTGTGACAAACTGGGGGAAGCGTACACCGATAAACTCATCTTT. Protein product: CACDKLGEAYTDKLIF.

This clone was picked up a small number of times. TCRdb's entry gives the protein of a much larger clone, which mismatches this DNA's translation at residue 6, likely from a read error; the protein reported here is translated from the DNA. The rearrangement uses TRDV2 and TRDJ3; unclear D gene. Germline V CDR1 and CDR2: GEAIGNYY, EKD. Trimming pared 0 bases from V and 0 bases from J, leaving 11 bases between. The CDR3 has 18 amino acids. The CDR3 sequence: CACDTEGPSSWDTRQMFF. In DNA form, the CDR3 reads TGTGCCTGTGACACCGAGGGACCAAGCTCCTGGGACACCCGACAGATGTTTTTC.

This clone was detected a few times. A far larger clone is only one base removed, so a read error is likely. In the same sample, other DNA sequences code for this CDR3. The CDR3 nucleotides read TGTGCTCTTGGGGAACTGTCTACGAGGGCCGATAAACTTATCTTT. It is translated as CALGELSTRADKLIF. The chain links TRDV1 to TRDJ1; D gene unclear. The germline CDR1 and CDR2 sequences are TSWWSYY and QGS. There are 15 residues in the CDR3.

A few counts support this clone. A far larger clone is a single base away, which makes a read error likely. This sample also contains other DNA sequences that code for the same CDR3. J is TRDJ1 and V is TRDV2, with 12 bases matching TRDD3. In germline, CDR1 is GEAIGNYY, CDR2 EKD. CDR3 length: 21 amino acids. The V and J ends lost 3 bases and 1 base, in that order; junction bases with no gene match: 20. The CDR3 bases are TGTGCCTGTGACTCTGTACACGCTGGGGGATACGAGGGGGGAGTCACCGATAAACTCATCTTT. Translating it yields CACDSVHAGGYEGGVTDKLIF.

To note about this clone: The protein TCRdb lists belongs to a much larger clone and differs from this DNA's translation at residue 15, which points to a read error; the protein shown is made from the DNA. This chain uses TRDV2 with TRDJ3; 12 nucleotides agree with TRDD3. Germline V gene data show CDR1 as GEAIGNYY and CDR2 as EKD. CDR3 size: 21 residues. CDR3 coding DNA: TGTGCCTGTGACACCGTGGCTGGGGGATACGCCAGCTCCTGGGGCACCCGACAGATGTTTTTC. Its protein product is CACDTVAGGYASSWGTRQMFF.

In the case of this clone: TCRdb's entry gives the protein of a much larger clone, which mismatches this DNA's translation at residue 12, likely from a read error; the protein reported here is translated from the DNA. The CDR3 spells CACDNLGDIGTVKLIF. The CDR3 bases are TGTGCCTGTGATAACCTGGGGGATATTGGCACCGTTAAACTCATCTTT. The chain couples TRDV2 to TRDJ1; 10 bases agree with TRDD3. This CDR3 is built from 16 residues. Germline lookup yields CDR1 GEAIGNYY and CDR2 EKD.

Concerning this clone: A far bigger clonotype differs at one base, so this is likely a read error. Within the sample, other DNA sequences also encode this same CDR3. The chain employs TRDV2 and TRDJ1, with D hard to call. The CDR3 has 21 amino acids. V was cut by 1 base and J by 2 bases, with 31 bases left in between. Germline V gives CDR1 GEAIGNYY, CDR2 EKD. The CDR3 spells CACDTLLKGGKLGVQTDKLIF. The CDR3 DNA reads TGTGCCTGTGACACTCTTCTCAAAGGAGGAAAACTAGGGGTCCAGACCGATAAACTCATCTTT.

Turning to this clone: With a far larger clone one base away, a read error is the likely cause. In DNA, the CDR3 is TGTGCCTGTGACACCGGTACTGGGGGATGGGCGTCCTGGGACACCCGACAGGTGTTTTTC. It is translated as CACDTGTGGWASWDTRQVFF. The chain has TRDV2 and TRDJ3; 10 bases are shared with TRDD3. The CDR3 has 20 residues. CDR1 and CDR2 from the germline V gene are GEAIGNYY and EKD.